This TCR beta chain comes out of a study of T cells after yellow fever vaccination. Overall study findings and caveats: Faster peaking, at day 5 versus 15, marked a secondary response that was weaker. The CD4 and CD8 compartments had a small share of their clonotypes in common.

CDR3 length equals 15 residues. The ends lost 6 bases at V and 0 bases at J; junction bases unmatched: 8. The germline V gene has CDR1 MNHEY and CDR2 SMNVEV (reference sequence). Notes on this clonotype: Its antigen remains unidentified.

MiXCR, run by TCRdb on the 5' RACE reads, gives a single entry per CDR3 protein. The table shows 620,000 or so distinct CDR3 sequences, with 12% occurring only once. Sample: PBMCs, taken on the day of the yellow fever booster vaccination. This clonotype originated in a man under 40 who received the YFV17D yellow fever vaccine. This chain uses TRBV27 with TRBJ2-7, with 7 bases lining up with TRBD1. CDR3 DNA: TGTGCCAGCAGGCCCCGGACAGGTTACTCCTACGAGCAGTACTTC. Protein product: CASRPRTGYSYEQYF.